This is a list of T cell receptor beta chains from one sample in a study of T cell responses to AZD1222 COVID-19 vaccine. Only in-frame clones appear in the TCRdb table, and some are missing; sequencing was by immunoSEQ multiplex PCR. The table has about 130,000 clones, approximately 89% seen once. The sample in question was peripheral blood, obtained on day 0 of AZD1222 vaccination. All receptors come from an adult in good health. The CDR3 runs from the conserved cysteine through the conserved F or W. D genes are given only for firm matches. Expanded clones get a size class; other rows say once, few or many, or leave the size out.

V gene	J gene	D gene	clone size	CDR3 DNA	CDR3 protein
TRBV7-2	TRBJ1-4	TRBD1	NA	TGTGCCAGCAGCATACAGGGGTTAGAGAATGAAAAACTGTTTTTT	CASSIQGLENEKLFF
TRBV18	TRBJ1-5	NA	NA	TGTGCCAGCTCACCTAATTTAGTAAGCAATCAGCCCCAGCATTTT	CASSPNLVSNQPQHF
TRBV6-5	TRBJ1-2	NA	NA	TGTGCCATCGGACAGCCGAGTAGGAATGGCTACACCTTC	CAIGQPSRNGYTF
TRBV11-2	TRBJ1-5	NA	NA	TGTGCCAGCAGCCCAGGGACCGGCAATCAGCCCCAGCATTTT	CASSPGTGNQPQHF
TRBV9	TRBJ1-2	NA	NA	TGTGCCAGCAGCGTAGTTATAGGGAACTATGGCTACACCTTC	CASSVVIGNYGYTF
TRBV18	TRBJ2-5	NA	NA	TGTGCCAGCTCACCAGGGGAACTACAAGGGACCCAGTACTTC	CASSPGELQGTQYF
TRBV4-1	TRBJ1-6	TRBD1	NA	TGCGCCAGCAGCCAGGCCCAGGGACAGGGGGCTAGCAATTCACCCCTCCACTTT	CASSQAQGQGASNSPLHF
TRBV5-1	TRBJ1-3	NA	NA	TGCGCCAGCAGGGCGGCAGGGACCTCTGGAAACACCATATATTTT	CASRAAGTSGNTIYF
TRBV27	TRBJ2-1	NA	NA	TGTGCCAGCAGTTTATGGGAAGCTAATGAGCAGTTCTTC	CASSLWEANEQFF
TRBV5-1	TRBJ2-3	NA	NA	TGCGCCAGCAGGGGGGCTGGGGCGACCACAGATACGCAGTATTTT	CASRGAGATTDTQYF
TRBV19	TRBJ1-1	TRBD1	NA	TGTGCCAGTAGTATGCAGGGGGGCACTGAAGCTTTCTTT	CASSMQGGTEAFF
TRBV3-1/TRBV3-2	TRBJ1-3	NA	NA	TGTGCCAGCAGCTTAGGGACATCCGAAGGGACCATATATTTT	CASSLGTSEGTIYF
TRBV15	TRBJ1-1	NA	NA	TGTGCCACCAGCAGAGAATCAGCCCAGAACACTGAAGCTTTCTTT	CATSRESAQNTEAFF
TRBV3-1/TRBV3-2	TRBJ1-2	NA	NA	TGTGCCAGCAGCCAAGGAGGTTACGGCGAAAACTATGGCTACACCTTC	CASSQGGYGENYGYTF
TRBV18	TRBJ1-6	NA	NA	TGTGCCAGCTCACGGGGCGATTCACCCCTCCACTTT	CASSRGDSPLHF
TRBV6-6	TRBJ1-2	NA	once	TGTGCCAGCAGTAGACAGGCTTATGGCTACACCTTC	CASSRQAYGYTF
TRBV7-9	TRBJ2-3	NA	NA	TGTGCCAGCAGCCCCGCTGACCCCGGCACAGATACGCAGTATTTT	CASSPADPGTDTQYF
TRBV9	TRBJ1-3	NA	NA	TGTGCCAGCAGCGTCGGGCTCGGAAACACCATATATTTT	CASSVGLGNTIYF
TRBV9	TRBJ2-2	TRBD1	NA	TGTGCCAGCAGCGTGGGGACAGAGAACACCGGGGAGCTGTTTTTT	CASSVGTENTGELFF
TRBV6-2/TRBV6-3	TRBJ2-7	NA	NA	TGTGCCAGCAGCCCCTTCAATGAGCAGTACTTC	CASSPFNEQYF
TRBV28	TRBJ1-5	NA	once	TGTGCCAGCAAGACTCTCCCCAATCAGCCCCAGCATTTT	CASKTLPNQPQHF
TRBV29-1	TRBJ1-4	NA	NA	TGCAGCGTTGGTTCAGGGGCAAATGAAAAACTGTTTTTT	CSVGSGANEKLFF
TRBV7-8	TRBJ1-2	NA	NA	TGTGCCAGCAGCGCGGCGGCCAACTCAAGGCGCTACACCTTC	CASSAAANSRRYTF
TRBV6-5	TRBJ1-2	NA	NA	TGTGCCAGCAGTCCTGACACTTCCTATGGCTACACCTTC	CASSPDTSYGYTF
TRBV5-1	TRBJ2-5	NA	NA	TGCGCCAGCAGCGAGACCCAAGAGACCCAGTACTTC	CASSETQETQYF
TRBV2	TRBJ1-1	NA	NA	TGTGCCAGCAGTGAGGGGGGCAGGGTGGACACTGAAGCTTTCTTT	CASSEGGRVDTEAFF
TRBV5-6	TRBJ1-1	NA	NA	TGTGCCAGCAGCCTTCAAATGGACAGGAACACTGAAGCTTTCTTT	CASSLQMDRNTEAFF
TRBV30	TRBJ1-5	TRBD1	NA	TGTGCCTGGAGCCGGGACAGCGTGAGCAAACAGCCCCAGCATTTT	CAWSRDSVSKQPQHF
TRBV5-1	TRBJ2-1	TRBD1	NA	TGCGCCAGCAGCTTGCGAGGGGACAGGGGAAGAAATGAGCAGTTCTTC	CASSLRGDRGRNEQFF
TRBV28	TRBJ2-7	TRBD2	NA	TGTGCCAGCAGTTTAGGGACTAGCGGGAGCTACGAGCAGTACTTC	CASSLGTSGSYEQYF
TRBV5-1	TRBJ1-4	NA	NA	TGCGCCAGCAGCTTGGGAGGGGCTAATGAAAAACTGTTTTTT	CASSLGGANEKLFF
TRBV7-3	TRBJ2-2	NA	NA	TGTGCCAGCAGCTTAAGTGGTCAGGGGGGCACCGGGGAGCTGTTTTTT	CASSLSGQGGTGELFF
TRBV19	TRBJ1-1	NA	NA	TGTGCCAGTAGTTTTCGCAGGGGTGTCACTGAAGCTTTCTTT	CASSFRRGVTEAFF
TRBV19	TRBJ2-1	TRBD1	few	TGTGCCAGTAGTACCTTAGGGACAGGAATGGTGCAGTTCTTC	CASSTLGTGMVQFF
TRBV6-2/TRBV6-3	TRBJ2-5	NA	NA	TGTGCCAGCAGTTATTCGACCACTCGGGAGACCCAGTACTTC	CASSYSTTRETQYF